Following are 9 T cell receptor beta chains from one sample sequenced in a study of blood T cell repertoires in COVID-19. The data were produced by immunoSEQ multiplex PCR, yet TCRdb's version contains in-frame clones alone and is incomplete. The sample carries more than 85,000 clones, 65% to 90% recorded once. Source material: PBMCs or T cells enriched from blood (not recorded which). These TCRs come from a woman in her forties or fifties who had recovered from COVID-19.

The chain joins TRBV30 to TRBJ1-2; 7 nucleotides agree with TRBD1. The V segment lost 1 base and the J segment 0 bases; nucleotides outside the gene matches: 2. There are 14 residues in the CDR3. Per the germline V gene, CDR1 is GTSNPN and CDR2 is SVGIG (reference sequence). The CDR3 is CAWSGDSSNYGYTF. CDR3 bases: TGTGCCTGGAGTGGGGACAGTTCTAACTATGGCTACACCTTC.

This clone was seen a handful of times. V is TRBV27 and J is TRBJ2-1; D is possibly TRBD2 (5 bases). From germline, CDR1 is MNHEY and CDR2 SMNVEV (reference sequence). Trimming cost V 3 bases and J 4 bases, with 13 bases left between them. The CDR3 is made up of 15 amino acids. The CDR3 bases are TGTGCCAGCAGTTTTGGAGGAAATGATTACAATGAGCAGTTCTTC. The encoded protein is CASSFGGNDYNEQFF.

V and J are TRBV30 and TRBJ2-4; possible D gene TRBD2, 5 bases. Trimming took 6 bases from V and 0 from J, leaving 18 bases between them. The CDR3 sequence is 16 residues long. Germline-derived CDR1 and CDR2 are GTSNPN and SVGIG (reference sequence). In DNA form, the CDR3 reads TGTGCCTGTGACCGTCTTGGCGGACTAGCCAAAAACATTCAGTACTTC. Encoded protein: CACDRLGGLAKNIQYF.

The chain has TRBV7-2 and TRBJ1-1; 7 bases align to TRBD1. Germline CDR1 is SGHTA and CDR2 is FQGNSA. This CDR3 is 14 amino acids long. V was pared by 5 bases and J by 4 bases, with 7 bases of the junction left unmatched. CDR3: CASSQTGLVTEAFF. The DNA for the CDR3 is TGTGCCAGCAGCCAGACAGGGCTGGTCACTGAAGCTTTCTTT.

J is TRBJ1-4 and V is TRBV9; no definite D call. The CDR3 consists of 15 residues. CDR1 and CDR2 (germline): SGDLS, YYNGEE. V lost 0 bases and J lost 7, with 13 bases in between. The CDR3 DNA follows: TGTGCCAGCAGCGTAGCTGCGGGGTTAGGTGAAAAACTGTTTTTT. This encodes CASSVAAGLGEKLFF.

This clone was seen a single time. V is TRBV19 and J is TRBJ2-7, with 8 bases identical to TRBD1. The CDR3 has 14 residues. Trimming removed 6 bases from V and 3 bases from J; junction bases left unmatched: 7. CDR1 and CDR2 from the germline V gene are LNHDA and SQIVND (reference sequence). This CDR3 reads CASSPGGVFYEQYF. CDR3 DNA: TGTGCCAGTAGCCCAGGGGGCGTCTTCTACGAGCAGTACTTC.

CDR3 in DNA: TGTGCCAGCAGCCAAGGAAGGGGATCAACTAATGAAAAACTGTTTTTT. Translated, it gives CASSQGRGSTNEKLFF. This chain links TRBV14 with TRBJ1-4; the D gene is possibly TRBD1 (5 bases). This CDR3 is 16 amino acids long. Germline lookup yields CDR1 SGHDN and CDR2 FVKESK. V lost 1 base and J 0 bases, leaving 9 bases between the germline ends.

The chain combines TRBV27 with TRBJ1-1, with 10 bases fitting TRBD1. J was trimmed by 5 bases and V by 4 bases; bases with no gene match: 4. The V gene's germline CDR1 is MNHEY and CDR2 SMNVEV (reference sequence). This CDR3 comprises 14 residues. The CDR3 is CASSSRDRGTEAFF. CDR3 DNA: TGTGCCAGCAGTTCCCGGGACAGGGGAACTGAAGCTTTCTTT.

In this sample, this clone turned up once. The chain uses TRBV6-5 and TRBJ2-3, with D perhaps TRBD2 (6 bases). The CDR3 runs to 15 residues. The germline V gene has CDR1 MNHEY and CDR2 SVGAGI. Trimming took off 2 bases at V and 4 bases at J, with 13 bases between the two ends. Here the CDR3 reads CASSYGGLGADTQYF. CDR3 bases: TGTGCCAGCAGTTACGGGGGGTTAGGGGCAGATACGCAGTATTTT.